The rows below give T cell receptor beta chains drawn from one sample of a study of blood T cell repertoires in COVID-19. The table came from immunoSEQ multiplex PCR; TCRdb's copy has only in-frame clones and leaves some out. This sample has 490,000 or so clones, with around 89% found just once. Material: PBMCs or T cells enriched from blood (not recorded which). The receptors originated from a woman aged 40 to 50 who had recovered from COVID-19. The CDR3 runs from the conserved cysteine through the conserved F or W. A D gene is named only where the DNA matches it firmly. Size is omitted from some rows. Given values are once, few, many or a class for expanded clones.

j_call	d_call	clone_size	v_call	cdr3_length	cdr3_aa	cdr3_nt
TRBJ1-6	NA	NA	TRBV30	14	CAWSPRTKDSPLHF	TGTGCCTGGAGTCCACGGACAAAGGATTCACCCCTCCACTTT
TRBJ2-7	TRBD2	NA	TRBV7-8	18	CASSLVPAGIRTRYEQYF	TGTGCCAGCAGCTTAGTCCCAGCGGGGATACGAACGCGGTACGAGCAGTACTTC
TRBJ2-1	TRBD1	NA	TRBV5-1	17	CASSSGTGSFGYNEQFF	TGCGCCAGCAGCTCCGGGACAGGGAGTTTTGGCTACAATGAGCAGTTCTTC
TRBJ1-1	TRBD1	NA	TRBV29-1	12	CSVVGRDSKAFF	TGCAGCGTTGTTGGGCGGGACAGTAAAGCTTTCTTT
TRBJ2-1	NA	NA	TRBV4-3	15	CASSQESRDYNEQFF	TGCGCCAGCAGCCAAGAATCCCGGGACTACAATGAGCAGTTCTTC
TRBJ2-1	NA	few	TRBV6-2/TRBV6-3	14	CASSTGSLRVGQFF	TGTGCCAGCAGTACCGGGAGCCTCAGAGTAGGGCAGTTCTTC
TRBJ2-7	TRBD2	NA	TRBV10-3	15	CAISETASGRYEQYF	TGTGCCATCAGTGAGACAGCTAGCGGGCGTTACGAGCAGTACTTC
TRBJ2-2	NA	NA	TRBV10-3	13	CAISESEGGELFF	TGTGCCATCAGTGAGTCGGAGGGCGGGGAGCTGTTTTTT
TRBJ2-7	NA	NA	TRBV30	14	CAWSDEEGRYEQYF	TGTGCCTGGAGTGACGAGGAGGGGCGCTACGAGCAGTACTTC
TRBJ2-1	NA	NA	TRBV5-1	15	CASKMPGHTYNEQFF	TGCGCCAGCAAGATGCCGGGACACACCTACAATGAGCAGTTCTTC
TRBJ2-7	NA	NA	TRBV4-3	17	CASSQEMGSGRSYEQYF	TGCGCCAGCAGCCAGGAAATGGGTAGCGGCCGATCCTACGAGCAGTACTTC
TRBJ2-5	TRBD2	NA	TRBV5-1	16	CASSTTSGRAGETQYF	TGCGCCAGCAGCACAACTAGCGGGAGGGCCGGCGAGACCCAGTACTTC
TRBJ2-7	NA	NA	TRBV28	16	CASSLPTPTGPGEQYF	TGTGCCAGCAGTTTACCGACTCCGACAGGACCGGGCGAGCAGTACTTC
TRBJ2-7	NA	NA	TRBV5-1	13	CASSLAGQDEQYF	TGCGCCAGCAGCTTGGCGGGACAAGACGAGCAGTACTTC
TRBJ1-4	TRBD1	NA	TRBV4-1	15	CASSRTGGIEEKLFF	TGCGCCAGCAGCCGGACAGGGGGCATTGAGGAAAAACTGTTTTTT
TRBJ1-1	TRBD1	NA	TRBV10-1	15	CASSESFGTGAEAFF	TGCGCCAGCAGTGAGTCTTTCGGGACAGGGGCTGAAGCTTTCTTT
TRBJ2-7	NA	NA	TRBV5-1	11	CASSGLGEQYF	TGCGCCAGCAGCGGACTTGGGGAGCAGTACTTC
TRBJ1-1	TRBD1	NA	TRBV6-2/TRBV6-3	11	CASSSGGRAFF	TGTGCCAGCAGTTCAGGGGGTAGAGCTTTCTTT
TRBJ1-2	NA	NA	TRBV6-4	15	CASSRGGPAGGGYTF	TGTGCCAGCAGTAGGGGTGGTCCTGCCGGCGGTGGCTACACCTTC
TRBJ1-1	NA	NA	TRBV24-1	13	CATRDTYGTEAFF	TGTGCCACCAGGGACACTTACGGCACTGAAGCTTTCTTT
TRBJ1-2	NA	NA	TRBV11-2	12	CASSPLSRVFTF	TGTGCCAGCAGCCCCTTATCCAGGGTGTTTACCTTC
TRBJ1-2	TRBD1	NA	TRBV19	18	CASSTADRYPPRQQGYTF	TGTGCCAGTAGTACCGCGGACAGGTATCCGCCCCGCCAACAGGGCTACACCTTC
TRBJ1-4	NA	once	TRBV5-1	15	CASSLTTGNNEKLFF	TGCGCCAGCAGCTTGACAACAGGGAATAATGAAAAACTGTTTTTT
TRBJ2-5	NA	NA	TRBV20-1	11	CSATTMETQYF	TGCAGTGCTACTACCATGGAGACCCAGTACTTC
TRBJ2-2	NA	NA	TRBV27	14	CASRFYGSTGELFF	TGTGCCAGCCGTTTTTACGGGAGCACCGGGGAGCTGTTTTTT
TRBJ2-5	NA	NA	TRBV5-1	13	CASSLYRWETQYF	TGCGCCAGCAGCTTGTATCGGTGGGAGACCCAGTACTTC